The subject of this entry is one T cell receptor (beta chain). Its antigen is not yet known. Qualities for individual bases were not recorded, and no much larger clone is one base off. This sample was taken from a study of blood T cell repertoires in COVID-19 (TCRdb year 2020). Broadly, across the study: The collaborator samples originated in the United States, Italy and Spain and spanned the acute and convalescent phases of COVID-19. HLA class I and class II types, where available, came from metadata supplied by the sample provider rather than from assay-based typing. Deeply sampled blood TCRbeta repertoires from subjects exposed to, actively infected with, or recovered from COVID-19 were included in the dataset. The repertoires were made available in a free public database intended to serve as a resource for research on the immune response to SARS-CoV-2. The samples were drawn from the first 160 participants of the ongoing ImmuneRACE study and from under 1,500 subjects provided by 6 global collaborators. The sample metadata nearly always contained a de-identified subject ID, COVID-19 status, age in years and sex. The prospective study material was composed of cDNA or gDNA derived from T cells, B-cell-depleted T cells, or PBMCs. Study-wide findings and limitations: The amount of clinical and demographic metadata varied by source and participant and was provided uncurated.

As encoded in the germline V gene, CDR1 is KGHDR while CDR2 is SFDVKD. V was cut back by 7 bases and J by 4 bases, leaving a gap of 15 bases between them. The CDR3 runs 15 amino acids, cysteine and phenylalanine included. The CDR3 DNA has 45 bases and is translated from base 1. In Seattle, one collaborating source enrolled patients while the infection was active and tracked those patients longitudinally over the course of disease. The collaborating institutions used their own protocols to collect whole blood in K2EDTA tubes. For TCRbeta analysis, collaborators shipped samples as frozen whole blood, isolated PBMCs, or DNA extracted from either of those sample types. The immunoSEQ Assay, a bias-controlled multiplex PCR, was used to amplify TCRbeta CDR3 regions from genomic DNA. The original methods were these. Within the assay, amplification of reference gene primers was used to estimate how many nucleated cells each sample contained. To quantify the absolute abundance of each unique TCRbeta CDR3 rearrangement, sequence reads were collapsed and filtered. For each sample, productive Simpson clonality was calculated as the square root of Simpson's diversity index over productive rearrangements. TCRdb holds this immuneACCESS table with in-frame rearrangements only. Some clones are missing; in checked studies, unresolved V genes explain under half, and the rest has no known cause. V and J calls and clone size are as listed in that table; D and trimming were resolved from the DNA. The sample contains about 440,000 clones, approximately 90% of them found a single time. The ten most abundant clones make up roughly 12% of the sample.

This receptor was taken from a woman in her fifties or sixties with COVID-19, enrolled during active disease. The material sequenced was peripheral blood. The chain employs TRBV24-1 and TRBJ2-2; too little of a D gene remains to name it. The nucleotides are TGTGCCACCAGCCCCACTGTTAAGAGCACCGGGGAGCTGTTTTTT. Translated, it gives CATSPTVKSTGELFF.